The 26 T cell receptor beta chains below all came from one sample that was sequenced in a study of blood T cell repertoires in COVID-19. Sequencing used immunoSEQ multiplex PCR; TCRdb keeps in-frame clones, though not all of them. The repertoire consists of more than 90,000 clones, with about 85% occurring once and the leading ten covering around 39%. Material: peripheral blood. The receptors were gathered from a man older than 75 with acute or convalescent COVID-19.

V and J are TRBV3-1 (or the pseudogene TRBV3-2) and TRBJ2-3; 7 nucleotides agree with TRBD2. The germline CDR1 and CDR2 sequences are LGHDT and YNNKEL (reference sequence). The CDR3 sequence is 16 residues long. Unmatched junction bases numbered 14, after V lost 6 bases and J lost 5 bases. The CDR3 DNA reads TGTGCCAGCAGTTTCCAGGGACTAAGGGACGGAGATACGCAGTATTTT. The encoded protein is CASSFQGLRDGDTQYF.

This clone was observed a few times. J is TRBJ1-2 and V is TRBV6-5, with 8 bases that match TRBD1. V lost 5 bases to trimming and J lost 2 bases; unmatched junction nucleotides: 7. The CDR3 consists of 15 residues. The germline CDR1 and CDR2 sequences are MNHEY and SVGAGI. The CDR3 reads CASSLRPGGNYGYTF. CDR3 sequence (DNA): TGTGCCAGCAGTCTTAGACCAGGGGGCAACTATGGCTACACCTTC.

The chain uses TRBV18 and TRBJ1-4; 7 nucleotides agree with TRBD1. This CDR3 spans 13 amino acids. The V gene's germline CDR1 is KGHSH and CDR2 LQKENI. V shed 3 bases and J 14 bases; nucleotides not matched to a gene: 9. The CDR3 DNA follows: TGTGCCAGCTCACCCTCAAGACAGGGAGGCCTGTTTTTT. As protein: CASSPSRQGGLFF.

The chain employs TRBV7-9 and TRBJ1-6; TRBD1 matches at 11 bases. Unmatched junction bases numbered 8, after V lost 1 base and J lost 9 bases. Per the germline V gene, CDR1 is SEHNR and CDR2 is FQNEAQ (reference sequence). This CDR3 region has 17 residues. As DNA, the CDR3 is TGTGCCAGCAGCTTAGGTCGGACAGGGGGCACCTCTTCACCCCTCCACTTT. Encoded protein: CASSLGRTGGTSSPLHF.

The chain employs TRBV5-6 and TRBJ1-1, with 11 nucleotides matching TRBD1. The germline gives CDR1 SGHDT, CDR2 YYEEEE. CDR3 size: 16 residues. After removal of 4 bases from V and 3 bases from J, the junction contained 8 bases not matched to a gene. DNA of the CDR3: TGTGCCAGCAGCCCTGGACAGGGGGCCAGGGACACTGAAGCTTTCTTT. Protein: CASSPGQGARDTEAFF.

The V call is TRBV28, the J call TRBJ2-3; 9 positions match TRBD1. The CDR3 has 16 residues. In germline, CDR1 is MDHEN, CDR2 SYDVKM. V lost 1 base and J lost 5; bases outside the gene matches: 7. The CDR3 nucleotides are TGTGCCAGCAGTTTATCGGGGGACAGGGTGCGAGATACGCAGTATTTT. It encodes CASSLSGDRVRDTQYF.

The chain joins TRBV28 to TRBJ2-7; D is perhaps TRBD2 (5 bases). The V end was cut by 2 bases, the J end by 4 bases, with 15 bases between. CDR1 is MDHEN and CDR2 is SYDVKM in the germline V gene. The CDR3 runs to 15 residues. The CDR3 reads CASSLIQRTSYEQYF. The CDR3 DNA follows: TGTGCCAGCAGTTTAATTCAGCGGACTTCTTACGAGCAGTACTTC.

Only one count was recorded for this clone. V gene TRBV7-8 combines with J gene TRBJ2-3; TRBD2 is a possible D gene (5 bases). Looked up from germline, CDR1 is SGHVS and CDR2 is FQNEAQ. The CDR3 sequence is 16 residues long. Trimming shortened V by 3 bases and J by 2 bases, and 15 bases separated the two germline ends. CDR3 in DNA: TGTGCCAGCAGCTTTTCTAGCCTTACATTCACAGATACGCAGTATTTT. As protein: CASSFSSLTFTDTQYF.

J is TRBJ1-6 and V is TRBV5-6; D is undetermined. Germline loops: CDR1 SGHDT, CDR2 YYEEEE. The CDR3 runs 15 residues. The V and J ends lost 4 bases and 6 bases respectively, with 14 bases between them. CDR3 region: CASSAAPLLNSPLHF. The CDR3, as DNA: TGTGCCAGCAGCGCGGCCCCCCTCCTTAATTCACCCCTCCACTTT.

This chain connects TRBV18 to TRBJ2-3; a possible D gene is TRBD1 (5 bases). The germline CDR1 and CDR2 sequences are KGHSH and LQKENI. Trimming left V 5 bases short and J 3 bases short, with 12 bases between. The CDR3 has 14 amino acids. The chain's CDR3 is CASSSTGVTDTQYF. The CDR3 nucleotides read TGTGCCAGCTCAAGTACAGGAGTGACAGATACGCAGTATTTT.

J is TRBJ2-7 and V is TRBV24-1; D is undetermined. This CDR3 contains 12 residues. Germline CDR1 and CDR2: KGHDR and SFDVKD. V was shortened by 8 bases and J by 7 bases, with 14 bases between the two germline ends. The CDR3 DNA is TGTGCCACCAACGGAGCGTCTACGGAGCAGTACTTC. Residues: CATNGASTEQYF.

On this clone: One end of the junction varies from germline; a read error may be responsible. This chain links TRBV10-2 with TRBJ1-6, with D hard to call. The CDR3 runs 16 residues. Germline CDR1 reads WSHSY; CDR2 reads SAAADI. This CDR3 is CASSESVGVGNPPLHF. DNA for the CDR3: TGCGCCAGCAGTGAGTCAGTCGGGGTTGGTAATCCACCCCTCCACTTT.

The V call is TRBV23-1, the J call TRBJ2-3, with a tentative D call TRBD1 (5 bases). TRBV23-1 is marked as an open reading frame, function uncertain. The length of the CDR3 is 16 residues. Trimming took off 0 bases at V and 4 bases at J, with 14 bases between the two ends. The CDR3 nucleotides read TGCGCCAGCAGTCAATCCCAGGGCCTCCCCCCAGATACGCAGTATTTT. It codes for CASSQSQGLPPDTQYF.

The J gene is TRBJ2-7, the V gene TRBV5-1; TRBD1 matches 10 bases. There are 14 residues in the CDR3. Germline loops: CDR1 SGHRS, CDR2 YFSETQ. The trim removed 4 bases at V and 7 bases at J, leaving 8 bases unmatched. The CDR3 DNA sequence: TGCGCCAGCAGCCCTGGACAGGGGGGTGGGGAGCAGTACTTC. This gives the protein CASSPGQGGGEQYF.

The rearrangement uses TRBV3-1 (or the pseudogene TRBV3-2) and TRBJ2-1; the match to TRBD2 covers 9 bases. The CDR3 contains 14 residues. V lost 7 bases to trimming and J lost 8 bases; unmatched junction nucleotides: 9. Germline CDR1 and CDR2: LGHDT and YNNKEL (reference sequence). The chain's CDR3 is CASTASGINDEQFF. As DNA, the CDR3 is TGTGCCAGCACCGCTAGCGGGATAAATGATGAGCAGTTCTTC.

This clone has just a few counts. The chain couples TRBV11-2 to TRBJ1-2, with TRBD1 identical over 8 bases. Germline V gene sequence: CDR1 SGHAT, CDR2 FQNNGV. This CDR3 is 14 amino acids long. With V trimmed by 7 bases and J by 4 bases, 8 bases remained unmatched. CDR3 in DNA: TGTGCCAGCACACTCTGGACAGGGACCTATGGCTACACCTTC. Translating gives CASTLWTGTYGYTF.

The chain uses TRBV7-2 and TRBJ1-1; 10 bases agree with TRBD1. Trimming took 5 bases from V and 7 from J; bases not matched to a gene: 4. The CDR3 is made up of 13 amino acids. CDR1 is SGHTA and CDR2 is FQGNSA in the germline V gene. CDR3 bases: TGTGCCAGCAGCCCGACAGGGGGCGGTGAAGCTTTCTTT. It codes for CASSPTGGGEAFF.

The V call is TRBV30, the J call TRBJ1-4; a possible D gene is TRBD1 (6 bases). V lost 3 bases and J 8 bases, leaving 13 bases between the germline ends. Germline CDR1 GTSNPN, CDR2 SVGIG (reference sequence). The CDR3 totals 13 residues. The DNA of the CDR3 is TGTGCCTGGAGCGGACAGAGCGGAGAAAAACTGTTTTTT. Its protein is CAWSGQSGEKLFF.

This chain links TRBV7-2 with TRBJ2-2, with 7 nucleotides matching TRBD2. J was trimmed by 4 bases and V by 4 bases; bases with no gene match: 3. The germline CDR1 and CDR2 sequences are SGHTA and FQGNSA. The CDR3 contains 14 residues. The CDR3 reads CASSSWGGTGELFF. CDR3 nucleotides: TGTGCCAGCAGCTCTTGGGGGGGCACCGGGGAGCTGTTTTTT.

This chain uses TRBV19 with TRBJ2-3; 7 bases align to TRBD2. The CDR3 is 11 amino acids. With V trimmed by 5 bases and J by 14 bases, 7 bases remained unmatched. Germline V CDR1 and CDR2: LNHDA, SQIVND (reference sequence). CDR3 nucleotide sequence: TGTGCCAGTAGTGGCGGGAGCCCCCTGTATTTT. This translates into CASSGGSPLYF.

The genes are TRBV9 and TRBJ2-1; 7 bases line up with TRBD2. J gave up 5 bases and V 4 bases, and 9 bases lay outside the gene matches. The CDR3 has 15 residues. CDR1 is SGDLS, CDR2 YYNGEE, per germline. The CDR3 protein is CASSFQTSIDNEQFF. As DNA, the CDR3 is TGTGCCAGCAGCTTTCAGACTAGCATTGACAATGAGCAGTTCTTC. Variable domain in full (rest from reference TRBV9 and TRBJ2-1): DSGVTQTPKHLITATGQRVTLRCSPRSGDLSVYWYQQSLDQGLQFLIQYYNGEERAKGNILERFSAQQFPDLHSELNLSSLELGDSALYFCASSFQTSIDNEQFFGPGTRLTVL.

The V and J genes are TRBV30 and TRBJ2-7; perhaps TRBD2 as D (6 bases). This CDR3 spans 13 amino acids. Germline CDR1 reads GTSNPN; CDR2 reads SVGIG (reference sequence). The germline V and J ends were trimmed by 0 bases and 1 base, with 7 bases remaining between them. The CDR3 DNA reads TGTGCCTGGAGTGTGGAGGGGTCCTACGAGCAGTACTTC. Translated: CAWSVEGSYEQYF.

The rearrangement links TRBV5-1 to TRBJ1-4; D gene unclear. The CDR3 has 14 residues. Germline loops: CDR1 SGHRS, CDR2 YFSETQ. Deletions cut 4 bases from V and 3 bases from J, with 10 bases between. The CDR3 reads CASSTGPSNEKLFF. The CDR3 DNA sequence: TGCGCCAGCAGCACCGGTCCGTCTAATGAAAAACTGTTTTTT. The variable domain in full, with the rest retrieved from reference TRBV5-1 and TRBJ1-4, is KAGVTQTPRYLIKTRGQQVTLSCSPISGHRSVSWYQQTPGQGLQFLFEYFSETQRNKGNFPGRFSGRQFSNSRSEMNVSTLELGDSALYLCASSTGPSNEKLFFGSGTQLSVL.

The chain couples TRBV3-1 (or the pseudogene TRBV3-2) to TRBJ1-6; D is undetermined. This CDR3 has 14 amino acids. From germline, CDR1 is LGHDT and CDR2 YNNKEL (reference sequence). V shed 1 base and J shed 10 bases, with 11 bases lying between them. CDR3 sequence reads: CASSQVHSRSPLHF. The DNA for the CDR3 is TGTGCCAGCAGCCAAGTTCACTCACGATCACCCCTCCACTTT.

This clone occurred a few times. J is TRBJ1-2 and V is TRBV15; no clear D. The V gene's germline CDR1 is LNHNV and CDR2 YYDKDF (reference sequence). This CDR3 has 15 residues. V dropped 3 bases and J dropped 4 bases, with 15 bases sitting between them. The CDR3 is CATSSDSGGPYGYTF. Written as DNA, the CDR3 is TGTGCCACCAGCAGTGACTCAGGAGGACCCTATGGCTACACCTTC. Using reference TRBV15 and TRBJ1-2 for the parts outside the CDR3, the full variable domain is DAMVIQNPRYQVTQFGKPVTLSCSQTLNHNVMYWYQQKSSQAPKLLFHYYDKDFNNEADTPDNFQSRRPNTSFCFLDIRSPGLGDTAMYLCATSSDSGGPYGYTFGSGTRLTVV.

The chain recombines TRBV2 with TRBJ2-1; 7 nucleotides align to TRBD2. After removal of 4 bases from V and 9 bases from J, the junction contained 15 bases not matched to a gene. The CDR3 is 16 residues long. Germline values: CDR1 SNHLY, CDR2 FYNNEI. CDR3: CASSAGFGGSAGEQFF. DNA for the CDR3: TGTGCCAGCAGTGCGGGTTTCGGGGGGAGTGCGGGTGAGCAGTTCTTC. Together with reference TRBV2 and TRBJ2-1, the CDR3 gives the full variable domain: EPEVTQTPSHQVTQMGQEVILRCVPISNHLYFYWYRQILGQKVEFLVSFYNNEISEKSEIFDDQFSVERPDGSNFTLKIRSTKLEDSAMYFCASSAGFGGSAGEQFFGPGTRLTVL.